This paragraph covers one T cell receptor delta chain sequence. The data were obtained in a study of gamma-delta T cells after stem cell transplantation. TCRdb re-analyzed the RT-PCR reads via CATT. Of around 13,000 delta-chain clones listed, roughly a third are singletons. The CDR3 loop spans 16 amino acids. Trimming pared 0 bases from V and 0 bases from J, leaving 13 bases between. Germline V lookup: CDR1 GEAIGNYY, CDR2 EKD. The TCR was taken from a human donor. It is not recorded whose cells these are; they may come from a transplant donor. What was sequenced was gamma-delta T cells. The V gene is TRDV2, the J gene TRDJ1, with D unclear. CDR3 nucleotides: TGTGCCTGTGACACCGGGTCTCATCTGTACACCGATAAACTCATCTTT. As protein: CACDTGSHLYTDKLIF.